A selection of T cell receptor beta chains follows, all from one sample in a study of blood T cell repertoires in COVID-19. Here immunoSEQ multiplex PCR was the method, and the copy in TCRdb shows in-frame clones only, minus some. The sample shows about 310,000 clones, roughly 84% of them seen only once. Material: peripheral blood. The origin of the receptors is a man aged 50 to 60 with active or convalescent COVID-19. Each CDR3 is given with its conserved first and last residue. A D gene is named only where the DNA matches it firmly. Clone sizes are given selectively: once, few, many, or a class where the clone is expanded.

D: -
V: TRBV3-1/TRBV3-2
J: TRBJ2-3
size: -
CDR3: CASSLQSRTDTQYF
DNA: TGTGCCAGCAGCCTGCAGTCGCGGACAGATACGCAGTATTTT

D: -
V: TRBV2
J: TRBJ2-1
size: few
CDR3: CASSVGSSPYNEQFF
DNA: TGTGCCAGCAGTGTAGGTAGCTCCCCATACAATGAGCAGTTCTTC

D: -
V: TRBV5-1
J: TRBJ2-1
size: -
CDR3: CASSLDGSSDEQFF
DNA: TGCGCCAGCAGCTTGGACGGGAGTAGCGATGAGCAGTTCTTC

D: TRBD1
V: TRBV28
J: TRBJ2-5
size: -
CDR3: CASSRGRGETQYF
DNA: TGTGCCAGCAGCAGGGGGCGAGGAGAGACCCAGTACTTC

D: -
V: TRBV30
J: TRBJ2-3
size: -
CDR3: CAWSISTDTQYF
DNA: TGTGCCTGGAGTATAAGCACAGATACGCAGTATTTT

D: TRBD1
V: TRBV6-4
J: TRBJ2-7
size: -
CDR3: CASPRGLHEQYF
DNA: TGTGCCAGCCCCAGGGGGCTCCACGAGCAGTACTTC

D: -
V: TRBV7-9
J: TRBJ1-2
size: -
CDR3: CASSRFATGDSGYTF
DNA: TGTGCCAGCAGCCGGTTTGCGACAGGTGATAGTGGCTACACCTTC

D: TRBD1
V: TRBV27
J: TRBJ2-1
size: -
CDR3: CASSPRQGADNEQFF
DNA: TGTGCCAGCAGTCCCCGACAGGGGGCCGACAATGAGCAGTTCTTC

D: TRBD1
V: TRBV6-5
J: TRBJ2-2
size: -
CDR3: CASRGQENTGELFF
DNA: TGTGCCAGCAGGGGACAGGAGAACACCGGGGAGCTGTTTTTT

D: TRBD2
V: TRBV7-6
J: TRBJ2-1
size: -
CDR3: CASSRGTSSMSYNEQFF
DNA: TGTGCCAGCAGCCGAGGGACTAGCTCTATGTCCTACAATGAGCAGTTCTTC

D: -
V: TRBV23-1
J: TRBJ1-2
size: -
CDR3: CASSNRNPIYGYTF
DNA: TGCGCCAGCAGCAACAGGAACCCCATTTATGGCTACACCTTC

D: -
V: TRBV21-1
J: TRBJ1-2
size: -
CDR3: CASRAPSYGYTF
DNA: TGTGCCAGCAGGGCACCTTCATATGGCTACACCTTC

D: TRBD1
V: TRBV5-6
J: TRBJ1-4
size: once
CDR3: CASSTTGWTNEKLFF
DNA: TGTGCCAGCAGCACGACAGGGTGGACTAATGAAAAACTGTTTTTT

D: -
V: TRBV28
J: TRBJ1-1
size: once
CDR3: CASSLIGGGGRMNTEAFF
DNA: TGTGCCAGCAGTTTAATAGGCGGCGGAGGTAGAATGAACACTGAAGCTTTCTTT

D: TRBD2
V: TRBV18
J: TRBJ2-2
size: -
CDR3: CASSPEGLAGNTGELFF
DNA: TGTGCCAGCTCACCAGAGGGACTAGCGGGGAACACCGGGGAGCTGTTTTTT